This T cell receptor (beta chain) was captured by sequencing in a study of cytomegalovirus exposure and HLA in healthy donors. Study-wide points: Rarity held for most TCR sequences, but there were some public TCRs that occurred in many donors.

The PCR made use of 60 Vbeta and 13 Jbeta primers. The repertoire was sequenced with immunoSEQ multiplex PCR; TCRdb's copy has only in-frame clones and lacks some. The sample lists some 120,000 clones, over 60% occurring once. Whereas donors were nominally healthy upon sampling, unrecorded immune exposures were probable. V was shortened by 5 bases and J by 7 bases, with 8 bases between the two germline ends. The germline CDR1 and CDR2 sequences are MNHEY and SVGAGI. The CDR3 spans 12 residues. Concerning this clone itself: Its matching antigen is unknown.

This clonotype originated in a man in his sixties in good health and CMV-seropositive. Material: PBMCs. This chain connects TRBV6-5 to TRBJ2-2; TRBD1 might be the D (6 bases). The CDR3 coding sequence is TGTGCCAGCAGTCGACAGGTCGGGGAGCTGTTTTTT. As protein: CASSRQVGELFF.